These 11 T cell receptor beta chains share one sample of origin, sequenced in a study of blood T cell repertoires in COVID-19. Clones were sequenced by immunoSEQ multiplex PCR, and TCRdb holds only the in-frame ones, with some missing. Of roughly 100,000 clones listed, about 90% are singletons. Sequences were obtained from peripheral blood. These receptors originate from a human donor in a cohort sampled during active COVID-19.

This clone showed up just a few times. The CDR3, as DNA: TGTGCCAGCAGCCCCCACAGGGGGCGAACTGAAGCTTTCTTT. It yields the protein CASSPHRGRTEAFF. The chain has TRBV7-6 and TRBJ1-1; TRBD1 agrees at 9 bases. The CDR3 loop spans 14 amino acids. With 5 bases clipped from V and 5 bases from J, the junction kept 6 bases outside the gene matches. The germline V gene encodes CDR1 SGHVS and CDR2 FNYEAQ.

The V gene is TRBV7-9, the J gene TRBJ1-5; tentatively, D is TRBD1 (5 bases). V dropped 4 bases and J dropped 10 bases, with 17 bases sitting between them. This CDR3 contains 14 residues. Germline-derived CDR1 and CDR2 are SEHNR and FQNEAQ (reference sequence). The CDR3 reads CASSSGPAGGPQHF. CDR3 nucleotide sequence: TGTGCCAGCAGCTCGGGCCCTGCCGGGGGACCCCAGCATTTT.

This clone was seen a handful of times. This chain joins TRBV2 and TRBJ1-4; tentatively, D is TRBD1 (5 bases). This CDR3 region has 16 residues. Between the trimmed V and J ends, which lost 5 bases and 5 bases, there was a span of 18 bases. Germline CDR1 and CDR2: SNHLY and FYNNEI. The CDR3 sequence: CASSSGGDSGNEKLFF. For the CDR3, the DNA is TGTGCCAGCAGTTCGGGGGGAGATTCGGGCAATGAAAAACTGTTTTTT. The entire variable domain, with the rest obtained from reference TRBV2 and TRBJ1-4, is as follows: EPEVTQTPSHQVTQMGQEVILRCVPISNHLYFYWYRQILGQKVEFLVSFYNNEISEKSEIFDDQFSVERPDGSNFTLKIRSTKLEDSAMYFCASSSGGDSGNEKLFFGSGTQLSVL.

The chain combines TRBV10-2 with TRBJ2-7, with D unresolved. Germline loops: CDR1 WSHSY, CDR2 SAAADI. Trimming removed 6 bases from V and 2 bases from J, with 5 bases in between. This CDR3 is 11 amino acids long. This CDR3 reads CASRSTYEQYF. The CDR3 bases are TGCGCCAGCAGGTCCACCTACGAGCAGTACTTC.

This clone has only one observation. This sequence joins TRBV7-9 and TRBJ2-7; D may be TRBD2 (6 bases). The germline CDR1 and CDR2 sequences are SEHNR and FQNEAQ (reference sequence). Trimming cost V 2 bases and J 1 base, with 9 bases left between them. The CDR3 contains 14 residues. Here the CDR3 reads CASSLSGLSYEQYF. CDR3 DNA: TGTGCCAGCAGCTTAAGCGGGCTGTCCTACGAGCAGTACTTC.

This clone has just one count. V and J are TRBV19 and TRBJ2-7, with 8 bases that match TRBD1. The germline gives CDR1 LNHDA, CDR2 SQIVND (reference sequence). The CDR3 loop spans 14 amino acids. The V gene end was trimmed by 4 bases and the J gene end by 3 bases; junction bases not matched to a gene: 5. CDR3 sequence (DNA): TGTGCCAGTAGTAATATGGGACAGGACTACGAGCAGTACTTC. The encoded protein is CASSNMGQDYEQYF.

The table lists this clone with a count of one. The CDR3 reads CASSTGMGNQPQHF. CDR3 nucleotide sequence: TGTGCCAGCAGTACAGGGATGGGCAATCAGCCCCAGCATTTT. The chain uses TRBV6-5 and TRBJ1-5; possible D gene TRBD1, 6 bases. Per the germline V gene, CDR1 is MNHEY and CDR2 is SVGAGI. V was shortened by 5 bases and J by 2 bases, with 10 bases between the two germline ends. The CDR3 is 14 amino acids.

The gene calls are TRBV21-1 and TRBJ1-2. TRBV21-1 is given as a pseudogene. The CDR3 loop spans 17 amino acids. CDR3 protein: CASSKLHGGKGNYGYTF. The CDR3 DNA reads as TGTGCCAGCAGCAAACTTCATGGAGGGAAGGGTAACTATGGCTACACCTTC.

The chain uses TRBV7-8 and TRBJ1-1, with TRBD1 matching 7 bases. Per the germline V gene, CDR1 is SGHVS and CDR2 is FQNEAQ. V lost 5 bases, J lost 6 bases, and 6 bases stayed unmatched. CDR3 length: 13 residues. The CDR3 coding sequence is TGTGCCAGCAGCCCCACGGGACAGTCTGAAGCTTTCTTT. This translates into CASSPTGQSEAFF.

The chain uses TRBV5-4 and TRBJ2-7, with TRBD1 as a possible D gene (6 bases). The CDR3 extends over 14 amino acids. Trimming stripped 0 bases from V and 6 bases from J, with 13 bases between. Per germline, CDR1 SGHNT and CDR2 YYREEE (reference sequence). For the CDR3, the DNA is TGTGCCAGCAGCTTGGACAGGTCCAGGGGCGAGCAGTACTTC. The encoded protein is CASSLDRSRGEQYF.

The chain combines TRBV5-6 with TRBJ2-1; 15 bases map to TRBD2. The germline CDR1 and CDR2 sequences are SGHDT and YYEEEE. There are 17 residues in the CDR3. V was pared by 4 bases and J by 5 bases, with 7 bases of the junction left unmatched. CDR3 residues: CASSLGLAGGPHNEQFF. CDR3 nucleotides: TGTGCCAGCAGCCTAGGACTAGCGGGAGGGCCCCACAATGAGCAGTTCTTC. The full variable domain, its missing parts supplied by reference TRBV5-6 and TRBJ2-1, is DAGVTQSPTHLIKTRGQQVTLRCSPKSGHDTVSWYQQALGQGPQFIFQYYEEEERQRGNFPDRFSGHQFPNYSSELNVNALLLGDSALYLCASSLGLAGGPHNEQFFGPGTRLTVL.